This passage covers 28 T cell receptor beta chains from one sample sequenced in a study of blood T cell repertoires in COVID-19. Sequenced by immunoSEQ multiplex PCR; TCRdb stores in-frame clones only, minus some. Of around 150,000 clones in the sample, approximately 90% were seen once. Sequencing was carried out using peripheral blood. These receptor sequences come from a woman in her thirties or forties with acute or convalescent COVID-19.

The chain recombines TRBV6-5 with TRBJ1-1; D gene unclear. V lost 2 bases, J lost 7 bases, and 11 bases lay in between. Germline V gene lookup returns CDR1 MNHEY and CDR2 SVGAGI. The CDR3 loop spans 13 amino acids. In DNA, the CDR3 is TGTGCCAGCAGTTACCCTGAGGCCGTTGAAGCTTTCTTT. Its translation is CASSYPEAVEAFF.

The chain is built from TRBV7-3 and TRBJ2-5, with a possible D match to TRBD1 (5 bases). CDR3 size: 13 residues. The germline V gene encodes CDR1 SGHTA and CDR2 FQGTGA. Trimming removed 5 bases at V and 5 bases at J, with 12 bases between. Here the CDR3 DNA reads TGTGCCAGCAGCCCCGCAGACAGTGAGACCCAGTACTTC. Its translation is CASSPADSETQYF. The full variable domain, with the rest looked up from reference TRBV7-3 and TRBJ2-5, is GAGVSQTPSNKVTEKGKYVELRCDPISGHTALYWYRQSLGQGPEFLIYFQGTGAADDSGLPNDRFFAVRPEGSVSTLKIQRTERGDSAVYLCASSPADSETQYFGPGTRLLVL.

This clone has only one observation. The chain combines TRBV7-2 with TRBJ2-5; 13 positions agree with TRBD2. Germline V CDR1 and CDR2: SGHTA, FQGNSA. This CDR3 contains 18 residues. The V segment lost 1 base and the J segment 4 bases; nucleotides outside the gene matches: 9. The CDR3: CASSLVITSGGAGETQYF. The CDR3 region has the DNA TGTGCCAGCAGCTTAGTGATAACTAGCGGGGGGGCTGGAGAGACCCAGTACTTC.

The chain uses TRBV7-9 and TRBJ2-3; D unclear. The CDR3 consists of 13 residues. The germline V gene encodes CDR1 SEHNR and CDR2 FQNEAQ (reference sequence). V lost 6 bases and J 5 bases, leaving 12 bases between the germline ends. The DNA for the CDR3 is TGTGCCAGCAGGTTCTTGACGGGAGATACGCAGTATTTT. Its protein is CASRFLTGDTQYF.

J is TRBJ2-3 and V is TRBV3-1 (or the pseudogene TRBV3-2), with D possibly being TRBD1 (6 bases). This CDR3 is built from 14 residues. The ends were cut back, 4 bases at V and 3 bases at J, with 11 bases in the middle. CDR1 and CDR2 (germline): LGHDT, YNNKEL (reference sequence). The CDR3 loop is CASSLRTETDTQYF. The CDR3 coding sequence is TGTGCCAGCAGCCTTAGGACAGAGACAGATACGCAGTATTTT.

The chain recombines TRBV2 with TRBJ2-7; perhaps TRBD2 as D (7 bases). Germline CDR1 and CDR2: SNHLY and FYNNEI. Trimming left V 3 bases short and J 0 bases short, with 9 bases between. The CDR3 loop spans 14 amino acids. This CDR3 reads CASSDRGGSYEQYF. The DNA of the CDR3 is TGTGCCAGCAGTGATAGGGGGGGCTCCTACGAGCAGTACTTC. The complete variable domain, with remaining parts taken from reference TRBV2 and TRBJ2-7, reads EPEVTQTPSHQVTQMGQEVILRCVPISNHLYFYWYRQILGQKVEFLVSFYNNEISEKSEIFDDQFSVERPDGSNFTLKIRSTKLEDSAMYFCASSDRGGSYEQYFGPGTRLTVT.

This chain joins TRBV6-5 and TRBJ1-2; D might be TRBD1 (6 bases). The CDR3 loop spans 12 amino acids. CDR1 MNHEY and CDR2 SVGAGI come from the germline V gene. Trimming cost V 6 bases and J 7 bases, with 12 bases left between them. CDR3 loop: CASSDRPAGYTF. The DNA for the CDR3 is TGTGCCAGCAGCGACAGGCCCGCTGGCTACACCTTC.

This rearrangement joins TRBV2 to TRBJ2-3, with 10 bases identical to TRBD2. After removal of 6 bases from V and 4 bases from J, the junction contained 4 bases not matched to a gene. The V gene's germline CDR1 is SNHLY and CDR2 FYNNEI. The CDR3 spans 14 residues. The CDR3 DNA reads TGTGCCAGCAGGCCCGGACTAGCGGCAGATACGCAGTATTTT. The encoded protein is CASRPGLAADTQYF. Full variable domain (remainder filled in from reference TRBV2 and TRBJ2-3): EPEVTQTPSHQVTQMGQEVILRCVPISNHLYFYWYRQILGQKVEFLVSFYNNEISEKSEIFDDQFSVERPDGSNFTLKIRSTKLEDSAMYFCASRPGLAADTQYFGPGTRLTVL.

The CDR3 nucleotides read TGTGCCTACCAACGGGAGCGGGAGCGCTCCTACGAGCAGTACTTC. Encoded protein: CAYQRERERSYEQYF. The rearrangement joins TRBV30 to TRBJ2-7; 8 nucleotides align to TRBD2. V was pared by 7 bases and J by 0 bases, with 11 bases of the junction left unmatched. Germline values: CDR1 GTSNPN, CDR2 SVGIG (reference sequence). The CDR3 spans 15 residues.

The chain employs TRBV9 and TRBJ1-2; D is unresolved. V shed 0 bases and J shed 2 bases, with 8 bases lying between them. The germline gives CDR1 SGDLS, CDR2 YYNGEE. The CDR3 consists of 14 residues. The CDR3 loop reads CASSVGGKNYGYTF. CDR3 coding DNA: TGTGCCAGCAGCGTAGGAGGGAAGAACTATGGCTACACCTTC.

The J gene is TRBJ1-5, the V gene TRBV6-5, with a tentative D call TRBD1 (5 bases). V was clipped by 4 bases and J by 4 bases, with 11 bases between them. The CDR3 spans 14 residues. Germline values: CDR1 MNHEY, CDR2 SVGAGI. The CDR3 is CASSSQVGNQPQHF. The CDR3, as DNA: TGTGCCAGCAGTTCACAGGTGGGGAATCAGCCCCAGCATTTT.

This chain links TRBV11-3 with TRBJ2-2; perhaps TRBD2 as D (6 bases). Germline-derived CDR1 and CDR2 are SGHNT and YENEEA. The CDR3 consists of 16 residues. Trimming cost V 5 bases and J 4 bases, with 17 bases left between them. The CDR3 nucleotides are TGTGCCAGCAGCCCCTTTGGGGGAGGTTCCACCGGGGAGCTGTTTTTT. Translated: CASSPFGGGSTGELFF.

The chain uses TRBV2 and TRBJ1-5; tentatively, D is TRBD1 (6 bases). Looked up from germline, CDR1 is SNHLY and CDR2 is FYNNEI. V was trimmed by 8 bases and J by 0 bases, leaving 8 bases between them. This CDR3 is built from 13 residues. The CDR3 bases are TGTGCCAGCCGGGACAATAGCAATCAGCCCCAGCATTTT. Amino acids: CASRDNSNQPQHF.

The chain employs TRBV7-2 and TRBJ1-2; D perhaps matches TRBD1 (6 bases). This CDR3 has 15 residues. The germline V and J ends were trimmed by 7 bases and 1 base, with 16 bases remaining between them. CDR1 is SGHTA and CDR2 is FQGNSA in the germline V gene. DNA of the CDR3: TGTGCCAGCACCCGTGGGGGCCTGAGTAACTATGGCTACACCTTC. This codes for CASTRGGLSNYGYTF.

This rearrangement joins TRBV6-2 or TRBV6-3 to TRBJ1-5; a weak D match, TRBD1 (6 bases). CDR3 length: 16 amino acids. Germline CDR1 and CDR2: MNHEY and SVGEGT. V dropped 6 bases and J dropped 0 bases, with 15 bases sitting between them. The CDR3 here is CASSHRTEYSNQPQHF. In DNA, the CDR3 is TGTGCCAGCAGCCACCGGACAGAATATAGCAATCAGCCCCAGCATTTT.

Concerning this clone itself: The junction does not match germline at one end; this may be a read error. The CDR3 loop reads CASSLWTGGAKTQYF. The CDR3 DNA reads TGTGCCAGCAGTCTATGGACAGGGGGCGCGAAGACCCAGTACTTC. The chain uses TRBV28 and TRBJ2-5, with 11 bases lining up with TRBD1. Germline values: CDR1 MDHEN, CDR2 SYDVKM. The CDR3 has 15 amino acids.

The V and J genes are TRBV5-8 and TRBJ1-6, with 8 bases lining up with TRBD1. V lost 5 bases to trimming and J lost 3 bases; unmatched junction nucleotides: 7. The CDR3 is 16 amino acids. Germline V gives CDR1 SGHTS, CDR2 YDEGEE. DNA for the CDR3: TGTGCCAGCAGGCTTCTCGGACAGGGCTATAATTCACCCCTCCACTTT. This codes for CASRLLGQGYNSPLHF.

V usage is TRBV7-3 and J usage is TRBJ1-1, with D possibly TRBD1 on 5 matching bases. Germline-derived CDR1 and CDR2 are SGHTA and FQGTGA. Trimming pared 4 bases from V and 3 bases from J, leaving 12 bases between. This CDR3 comprises 14 residues. In nucleotides, the CDR3 is TGTGCCAGCAGCTGGCAGGGTGGGGACACTGAAGCTTTCTTT. It is translated as CASSWQGGDTEAFF.

The J gene is TRBJ1-5, the V gene TRBV4-2, with 8 bases that match TRBD1. V was pared by 4 bases and J by 1 base, with 15 bases of the junction left unmatched. Germline V CDR1 and CDR2: LGHNA, YNFKEQ. The CDR3 is made up of 19 amino acids. The CDR3 reads CASSLDRQGTGKSNQPQHF. The CDR3 DNA reads TGTGCCAGCAGCCTAGACCGACAGGGGACTGGGAAGAGCAATCAGCCCCAGCATTTT.

This clone has only a few counts. The chain carries TRBV9 and TRBJ1-2; D remains ambiguous. The CDR3 has 16 amino acids. Germline loops: CDR1 SGDLS, CDR2 YYNGEE. Deletions cut 4 bases from V and 3 bases from J, with 19 bases between. The chain's CDR3 is CASSTRRGKADYGYTF. The CDR3 DNA reads as TGTGCCAGCAGCACCCGTAGAGGAAAAGCGGACTATGGCTACACCTTC.

CDR3 sequence: CASSWTGGQETQYF. Here the CDR3 DNA reads TGTGCCAGTAGTTGGACAGGGGGGCAAGAGACCCAGTACTTC. This sequence joins TRBV19 and TRBJ2-5, with 10 bases identical to TRBD1. Germline-derived CDR1 and CDR2 are LNHDA and SQIVND (reference sequence). Trimming cost V 5 bases and J 2 bases; bases outside gene matches: 2. The CDR3 is 14 amino acids.

This CDR3 is CASSLDRGEQYF. The CDR3 DNA is TGTGCCAGCAGCTTAGATCGGGGAGAGCAGTACTTC. This chain links TRBV11-2 with TRBJ2-7; a weak D match, TRBD2 (5 bases). The germline V gene encodes CDR1 SGHAT and CDR2 FQNNGV. The V end lost 0 bases, the J end lost 7 bases, and 7 bases lay between the germline ends. The CDR3 totals 12 residues.

V and J are TRBV7-8 and TRBJ1-5; 9 bases fit TRBD1. The CDR3 is 15 amino acids. Trimming at V came to 3 bases and at J to 6 bases, leaving 6 bases not matched to a gene. Germline V gene lookup returns CDR1 SGHVS and CDR2 FQNEAQ. In DNA form, the CDR3 reads TGTGCCAGCAGCTTGGACAGGGGCTCTGGTCAGCCCCAGCATTTT. Translating gives CASSLDRGSGQPQHF.

The chain joins TRBV10-2 to TRBJ2-7; no definite D call. V was shortened by 7 bases and J by 6 bases, with 10 bases between the two germline ends. Germline loops: CDR1 WSHSY, CDR2 SAAADI. This CDR3 is built from 11 residues. The CDR3 spells CASKNEFEQYF. In DNA form, the CDR3 reads TGCGCCAGCAAAAATGAGTTCGAGCAGTACTTC.

The chain couples TRBV30 to TRBJ1-5, with unresolved D. Trimming stripped 3 bases from V and 6 bases from J, with 12 bases between. Germline CDR1 and CDR2: GTSNPN and SVGIG (reference sequence). The CDR3 loop spans 13 amino acids. Written as DNA, the CDR3 is TGTGCCTGGAGGCAAAACCCAGGTCAGCCCCAGCATTTT. This encodes CAWRQNPGQPQHF. The entire variable domain, with the rest obtained from reference TRBV30 and TRBJ1-5, is as follows: SQTIHQWPATLVQPVGSPLSLECTVEGTSNPNLYWYRQAAGRGLQLLFYSVGIGQISSEVPQNLSASRPQDRQFILSSKKLLLSDSGFYLCAWRQNPGQPQHFGDGTRLSIL.

The chain uses TRBV5-1 and TRBJ2-3, with D maybe TRBD1 (5 bases). The V end was cut by 5 bases, the J end by 3 bases, with 7 bases between. Germline CDR1 reads SGHRS; CDR2 reads YFSETQ. The CDR3 runs to 12 residues. In DNA form, the CDR3 reads TGCGCCAGCAGGGGGCAGACAGATACGCAGTATTTT. Protein: CASRGQTDTQYF.

This chain links TRBV6-5 with TRBJ1-2, with D perhaps TRBD1 (5 bases). The CDR3 is made up of 14 amino acids. The V gene's germline CDR1 is MNHEY and CDR2 SVGAGI. V was shortened by 2 bases and J by 0 bases, with 7 bases between the two germline ends. The chain's CDR3 is CASSYTTANYGYTF. CDR3 sequence (DNA): TGTGCCAGCAGTTACACGACAGCTAACTATGGCTACACCTTC.

The rearrangement links TRBV19 to TRBJ1-1; 8 bases line up with TRBD1. The CDR3 covers 16 residues. Germline V lookup: CDR1 LNHDA, CDR2 SQIVND (reference sequence). V shed 4 bases and J 1 base; nucleotides not matched to a gene: 8. CDR3 protein: CASSTLRTGTNTEAFF. The CDR3 nucleotides read TGTGCCAGTAGTACCCTCCGGACAGGGACGAACACTGAAGCTTTCTTT.